Listed below are T cell receptor beta chains from one sample, sequenced in a study of T cells in Graves' hyperthyroidism and ophthalmopathy. TCRdb passed the multiplex PCR reads through MiXCR, listing each CDR3 protein once. The table includes roughly 600,000 distinct CDR3 sequences, approximately 15% detected once. The sequencing input was blood. These receptors all stem from a woman aged 45 to 65 with Graves' ophthalmopathy. The CDR3 runs from the conserved cysteine through the conserved F or W. A D gene is named only where the DNA matches it firmly. Clone size is given for some rows only: seen once, a few or many times, or a class if the clone is expanded.

>many|TRBJ1-5|.|TRBV7-6
CASSLSSINQPQHF
TGTGCCAGCAGCTTAAGCAGCATCAATCAGCCCCAGCATTTT
>many|TRBJ1-2|.|TRBV6-1
CASSLTRTDVDGYTF
TGTGCCAGCAGTCTGACACGGACCGACGTCGATGGCTACACCTTC
>.|TRBJ2-7|TRBD2|TRBV20-1
CSARFSKGLAMGYEQYF
TGCAGTGCTAGATTCTCGAAAGGACTAGCAATGGGGTACGAGCAGTACTTC
>many|TRBJ2-1|.|TRBV3-1
CASSQEGRSSYNEQFF
TGTGCCAGCAGCCAAGAAGGGCGGAGCTCCTACAATGAGCAGTTCTTC
>many|TRBJ1-1|.|TRBV2
CASSEEVMNTEAFF
TGTGCCAGCAGTGAAGAGGTAATGAACACTGAAGCTTTCTTT
>many|TRBJ1-6|.|TRBV6-5
CASSYLGARRDSPLHF
TGTGCCAGCAGTTACCTCGGGGCCCGTCGGGATTCACCCCTCCACTTT
>many|TRBJ2-1|.|TRBV7-2
CASSLVLANEQFF
TGTGCCAGCAGTTTGGTTCTAGCGAATGAGCAGTTCTTC
>.|TRBJ2-5|TRBD2|TRBV7-9
CASSELAGGETQYF
TGTGCCAGCAGTGAGTTAGCGGGAGGGGAGACCCAGTACTTC
>.|TRBJ2-3|.|TRBV11-2
CASSFDRGNQPQYF
TGTGCCAGCAGCTTTGACAGAGGGAATCAGCCCCAGTATTTT
>.|TRBJ1-2|.|TRBV29-1
CSVEPRVHISNYGYTF
TGCAGCGTTGAACCTAGGGTTCACATCTCTAACTATGGCTACACCTTC
>many|TRBJ2-7|.|TRBV6-6
CASSYIRGGGSYEQYF
TGTGCCAGCAGTTACATCCGTGGCGGTGGCTCCTACGAGCAGTACTTC
>many|TRBJ2-1|.|TRBV27
CASSLGSRANSYNEQFF
TGTGCCAGCAGTTTAGGCTCCCGAGCGAACTCCTACAATGAGCAGTTCTTC
>many|TRBJ2-1|.|TRBV20-1
CSARDSSVHNEQFF
TGCAGTGCTAGGGATTCTAGCGTACACAATGAGCAGTTCTTC
>.|TRBJ2-5|.|TRBV20-1
CSADGPGETQYF
TGCAGTGCTGATGGCCCAGGAGAGACCCAGTACTTC
>many|TRBJ2-7|TRBD2|TRBV5-1
CASSTETSGLGEQYF
TGCGCCAGCAGCACCGAGACTAGCGGGTTGGGGGAGCAGTACTTC
>few|TRBJ2-7|TRBD2|TRBV27
CASSSTRLAGGHEQYF
TGTGCCAGCAGTTCAACCCGACTAGCGGGAGGACACGAGCAGTACTTC
>.|TRBJ1-4|TRBD1|TRBV24-1
CATSGTGDNEKLFF
TGTGCCACCAGTGGGACAGGGGACAATGAAAAACTGTTTTTT
>few|TRBJ2-4|.|TRBV19
CASSIRVDYAKNIQYF
TGTGCCAGTAGTATCCGGGTGGACTATGCCAAAAACATTCAGTACTTC
>many|TRBJ2-7|.|TRBV12-3/TRBV12-4
CASSFPAKFYEQYF
TGTGCCAGCAGTTTTCCGGCTAAATTTTACGAGCAGTACTTC
>few|TRBJ2-2|.|TRBV29-1
CSVAWDGELFF
TGCAGCGTTGCCTGGGACGGGGAGCTGTTTTTT
>many|TRBJ2-5|TRBD2|TRBV30
CASGLAGGPGETQYF
TGTGCCTCGGGACTAGCGGGAGGGCCCGGGGAGACCCAGTACTTC
>many|TRBJ1-1|.|TRBV7-9
CASSLRARGLTEAFF
TGTGCCAGCAGCTTGAGGGCAAGAGGCCTTACTGAAGCTTTCTTT
>many|TRBJ2-1|TRBD1|TRBV11-2
CASRPIRDRFIYEQFF
TGTGCCAGCAGACCCATCCGGGACAGATTCATCTATGAGCAGTTCTTC
>many|TRBJ1-5|TRBD1|TRBV6-1
CASSDPGGNQPQHF
TGTGCCAGCAGTGATCCAGGGGGGAATCAGCCCCAGCATTTT
>many|TRBJ2-2|.|TRBV7-8
CASKKNGGENTGELFF
TGTGCCAGCAAAAAAAATGGGGGAGAAAACACCGGGGAGCTGTTTTTT
>.|TRBJ2-5|.|TRBV9
CASSVGGIPGETQYF
TGTGCCAGCAGCGTAGGGGGTATCCCAGGAGAGACCCAGTACTTC
>many|TRBJ2-3|.|TRBV19
CASKGGLEADTQYF
TGTGCCAGTAAGGGGGGGTTAGAGGCAGATACGCAGTATTTT
>few|TRBJ2-2|.|TRBV20-1
CSARSTGTANTGELFF
TGCAGTGCTAGAAGCACCGGGACGGCGAACACCGGGGAGCTGTTTTTT
>many|TRBJ2-1|.|TRBV13
CASSPLGAGSYNEQFF
TGTGCCAGCAGTCCTTTGGGGGCAGGCTCCTACAATGAGCAGTTCTTC
>many|TRBJ2-7|.|TRBV11-3
CASSLGGHESSYEQYF
TGTGCCAGCAGCTTAGGGGGACATGAGAGCTCCTACGAGCAGTACTTC
>.|TRBJ2-5|TRBD2|TRBV20-1
CSARWLAGGGETQYF
TGCAGTGCTAGGTGGCTAGCGGGGGGAGGGGAGACCCAGTACTTC
>many|TRBJ2-5|.|TRBV9
CASSVRGTQETQYF
TGTGCCAGCAGCGTCCGGGGAACCCAAGAGACCCAGTACTTC
>.|TRBJ1-1|TRBD1|TRBV10-3
CAISESGTGVNTEAFF
TGTGCCATCAGTGAGTCGGGAACAGGGGTGAACACTGAAGCTTTCTTT
>many|TRBJ2-1|TRBD1|TRBV27
CASSYRGDYNEQFF
TGTGCCAGCAGTTACAGGGGGGACTACAATGAGCAGTTCTTC
>few|TRBJ2-2|.|TRBV6-1
CASRGVTGELFF
TGTGCCAGCAGGGGGGTTACCGGGGAGCTGTTTTTT
>.|TRBJ2-7|TRBD2|TRBV2
CASSAAASGRGSYEQYF
TGTGCCAGCAGTGCTGCCGCTAGCGGGAGGGGATCCTACGAGCAGTACTTC
>.|TRBJ1-2|.|TRBV7-9
CASSDYRAGYTF
TGTGCCAGCAGCGACTACAGGGCTGGCTACACCTTC
>.|TRBJ2-1|TRBD2|TRBV12-3/TRBV12-4
CASILPGLAGSYNEQFF
TGTGCCAGCATTCTGCCGGGACTAGCGGGTTCCTACAATGAGCAGTTCTTC
>.|TRBJ2-5|.|TRBV7-9
CASSLFLGGRETQYF
TGTGCCAGCAGCTTATTCCTGGGGGGCCGGGAGACCCAGTACTTC
>.|TRBJ2-7|TRBD2|TRBV4-3
CASSQWTSGEIYEQYF
TGCGCCAGCAGCCAATGGACTAGCGGAGAAATCTACGAGCAGTACTTC
>many|TRBJ1-1|TRBD1|TRBV11-3
CASSKGQGGNTEAFF
TGTGCCAGCAGCAAAGGACAGGGGGGGAACACTGAAGCTTTCTTT